This entry describes one T cell receptor (beta chain). What it binds is unknown. A much larger clone differs by one base, so this may be a read error. The CDR3 sequence is 13 residues long. Germline V gene lookup returns CDR1 SGHRS and CDR2 YFSETQ. The V gene end was trimmed by 4 bases and the J gene end by 4 bases; junction bases not matched to a gene: 4. Study-level results: Tumor Treg TCRs overlapped most with tumor naive CD4+ cells. Larger-cohort validation covered only one TCR beta V-J rearrangement. Tumor memory CD4+ T cell TCR gene usage clustered with blood and lymph node memory CD4+ cells and lymph node naive CD4+ cells.

After constant-region reverse-primer amplification, full-length variable regions underwent semi-nested PCR with Nested Universal Primer A. TCRdb independently ran MiXCR on the 5' RACE reads; one entry per CDR3 protein. Of some 57,000 distinct CDR3 sequences in the sample, roughly 18% were seen once. This sequence joins TRBV5-1 and TRBJ1-1, with TRBD1 matching 7 bases. This TCR came from a female donor with breast cancer. The sequenced sample was naive CD4+ T cells sorted from blood. Specified subset: naive CD4+ T cells, CD4+CD45RA+CD25-. Here the CDR3 reads CASSLGQCTEAFF. The CDR3 coding sequence is TGCGCCAGCAGCCTGGGACAGTGCACTGAAGCTTTCTTT.